The sequence of this T cell receptor (beta chain) was determined in a study of human T cells and chemical hapten exposure. Indicated time point: pre-sensitization, week 0. Treatment: therapeutic diphenylcyclopropenone sensitization with weekly scalp DPC. Study results and caveats: A positive correlation with patch test score was shown by PT1 expanded TCR counts.

This clonotype showed up just a few times. The antigen remains undetermined. TCRdb ran MiXCR on the RACE reads and lists one entry per CDR3 protein. The sample lists roughly 90,000 distinct CDR3 sequences; about 8.9% were seen once. The receptor's source is a woman between 35 and 50 years old with alopecia areata. Some clones in this sample may be carry-over from other donors' samples. The specimen was whole blood, collected in connection with sensitization to the hapten diphenylcyclopropenone (DPC).

CDR3 coding DNA: TGTGCCAGCAGCGTAGGGACAGTACAAGAGACCCAGTACTTC. Translation: CASSVGTVQETQYF. The V gene is TRBV9, the J gene TRBJ2-5, with a tentative D call TRBD1 (6 bases). Germline CDR1 and CDR2: SGDLS and YYNGEE. The CDR3 spans 14 residues. V was trimmed by 0 bases and J by 2 bases, leaving 8 bases between them. Looking up the rest from reference TRBV9 and TRBJ2-5 gives the full variable domain: DSGVTQTPKHLITATGQRVTLRCSPRSGDLSVYWYQQSLDQGLQFLIQYYNGEERAKGNILERFSAQQFPDLHSELNLSSLELGDSALYFCASSVGTVQETQYFGPGTRLLVL.